Reported below is one T cell receptor beta chain. Sequenced by immunoSEQ multiplex PCR; TCRdb stores in-frame clones only, minus some. The repertoire consists of 200,000 to 250,000 clones, with about nine tenths occurring once and the leading ten covering 0.83%. The sample belongs to a study of blood T cell repertoires in COVID-19. Study details: Collection of acute and convalescent COVID-19 samples took place in the United States, Italy and Spain. Sources were T cells, B-cell-depleted T cells, or PBMCs; the material itself was cDNA or gDNA.

Trimming removed 5 bases from V and 7 bases from J, with 12 bases in between. CDR1 is SGHTA, CDR2 FQGTGA, per germline. CDR3 length: 14 amino acids. This chain uses TRBV7-3 with TRBJ1-6, with unresolved D. The source is a man aged 25 to 40 with COVID-19, enrolled during active disease. The sequenced material came from peripheral blood. The chain's CDR3 is CASSLVGKNSPLHF. CDR3 in DNA: TGTGCCAGCAGCCTCGTCGGGAAGAATTCACCCCTCCACTTT.